This TCR beta chain was recorded in a study of T cell repertoires in cytomegalovirus infection. Germline V gene sequence: CDR1 MGHRA, CDR2 YSYEKL. CDR3 size: 14 residues. Note on this clonotype: An end of the junction does not agree with germline; a read error may underlie this.

TCRdb processed the reads anew with MiXCR; each CDR3 protein has one entry. The data hold about 740,000 distinct CDR3 sequences, with roughly a third observed a single time. Sequenced: PBMCs. J is TRBJ1-1 and V is TRBV4-1, with 7 bases identical to TRBD1. The TCR sequence derives from a human donor in good health (CMV status not recorded). Some clones in this sample may be carry-over from other donors' samples. CDR3 residues: CASSQADRVTEAFF. CDR3 in DNA: TGTGCCAGCAGCCAAGCAGACAGGGTCACTGAAGCTTTCTTT.